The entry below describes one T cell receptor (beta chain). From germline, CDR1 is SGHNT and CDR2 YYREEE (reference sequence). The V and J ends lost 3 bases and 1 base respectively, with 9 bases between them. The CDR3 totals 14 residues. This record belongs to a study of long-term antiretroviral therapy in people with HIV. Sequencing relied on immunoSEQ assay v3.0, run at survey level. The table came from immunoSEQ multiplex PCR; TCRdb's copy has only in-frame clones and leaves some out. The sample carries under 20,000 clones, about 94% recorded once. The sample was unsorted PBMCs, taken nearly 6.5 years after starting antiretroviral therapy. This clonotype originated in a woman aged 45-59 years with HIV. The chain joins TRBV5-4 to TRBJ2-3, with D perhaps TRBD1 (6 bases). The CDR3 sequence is CASSSGQRTDTQYF. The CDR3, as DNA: TGTGCCAGCAGCTCCGGACAGCGCACAGATACGCAGTATTTT.